This entry lists 24 T cell receptor beta chains sequenced from one sample in a study of technical replicates of blood from several donors. The protocol was immunoSEQ multiplex PCR, while the TCRdb copy is restricted to in-frame clones and leaves out a portion. The sample carries 99,000 or so clones, around 95% recorded once. The sequenced material came from T cells isolated from PBMCs. The receptor source for this set is a human donor in good health.

The chain couples TRBV27 to TRBJ2-2, with D possibly matching TRBD1 (6 bases). Trimming removed 11 bases at V and 4 bases at J, with 11 bases between. CDR3 size: 12 residues. Looked up from germline, CDR1 is MNHEY and CDR2 is SMNVEV (reference sequence). CDR3 sequence: CASRGGTGELFF. CDR3 coding DNA: TGTGCCTCGAGAGGGGGCACCGGGGAGCTGTTTTTT.

This sequence joins TRBV29-1 and TRBJ2-1; 7 nucleotides match TRBD2. The trim removed 7 bases at V and 9 bases at J, leaving 12 bases unmatched. The CDR3 has 13 amino acids. The germline gives CDR1 SQVTM, CDR2 ANQGSEA. CDR3 nucleotide sequence: TGCAGCGCCTGGGGGGGGTCGACCAGTGAGCAGTTCTTC. Protein sequence: CSAWGGSTSEQFF.

This clone occurred once. DNA of the CDR3: TGTGCCAGCAGTGAAGCTGCAGGGCTAACTAATTCACCCCTCCACTTT. It yields the protein CASSEAAGLTNSPLHF. The chain combines TRBV2 with TRBJ1-6; D is perhaps TRBD1 (5 bases). The CDR3 extends over 16 amino acids. Trimming removed 0 bases at V and 6 bases at J, with 12 bases between. Germline CDR1 SNHLY, CDR2 FYNNEI.

The chain joins TRBV18 to TRBJ1-5, with a tentative D call TRBD1 (5 bases). The CDR3 is 15 residues long. Per the germline V gene, CDR1 is KGHSH and CDR2 is LQKENI. V lost 2 bases and J 1 base, leaving 9 bases between the germline ends. In DNA, the CDR3 is TGTGCCAGCTCACCAGGCAGGGCAAGCAATCAGCCCCAGCATTTT. Translated, it gives CASSPGRASNQPQHF.

The J gene is TRBJ1-1, the V gene TRBV4-1; tentatively, D is TRBD1 (5 bases). V gave up 4 bases and J gave up 5 bases, with 17 bases separating them. Germline CDR1 and CDR2: MGHRA and YSYEKL. The CDR3 has 15 residues. DNA of the CDR3: TGCGCCAGCAGCCGAGGACACTCGATTGGGACTGAAGCTTTCTTT. This encodes CASSRGHSIGTEAFF.

This chain joins TRBV10-3 and TRBJ2-3, with 7 bases matching TRBD2. J gave up 1 base and V 0 bases, and 4 bases lay outside the gene matches. There are 16 residues in the CDR3. The germline V gene has CDR1 ENHRY and CDR2 SYGVKD. In DNA, the CDR3 is TGTGCCATCAGTGAGTCGACTACTAGCGGCACAGATACGCAGTATTTT. This codes for CAISESTTSGTDTQYF.

V is TRBV5-1 and J is TRBJ1-1, with D possibly being TRBD1 (5 bases). The germline V and J ends were trimmed by 2 bases and 1 base, with 12 bases remaining between them. The CDR3 contains 15 residues. CDR1 is SGHRS, CDR2 YFSETQ, per germline. The CDR3 bases are TGCGCCAGCAGCTTTGGCAACAGGAGGAACACTGAAGCTTTCTTT. Protein: CASSFGNRRNTEAFF.

The chain has TRBV5-1 and TRBJ1-3; D is uncertain. The length of the CDR3 is 14 residues. Germline values: CDR1 SGHRS, CDR2 YFSETQ. Trimming stripped 5 bases from V and 0 bases from J, with 9 bases between. CDR3 protein: CASRGLISGNTIYF. DNA for the CDR3: TGCGCCAGCAGGGGCCTTATCTCTGGAAACACCATATATTTT.

Details on this clone: Other DNA sequences in this sample translate to the same CDR3. This chain uses TRBV29-1 with TRBJ1-3, with 10 bases lining up with TRBD1. Germline trimming cut 7 bases from V and 4 bases from J; bases unmatched to any gene: 4. The CDR3 length is 13 residues. CDR1 is SQVTM and CDR2 is ANQGSEA in the germline V gene. The CDR3 region has the DNA TGCAGCGCTCGGGACAGGGGAGGAAACACCATATATTTT. Translating it yields CSARDRGGNTIYF.

The chain has TRBV2 and TRBJ2-7, with TRBD2 matching over 7 bases. Germline V gives CDR1 SNHLY, CDR2 FYNNEI. This CDR3 spans 14 amino acids. J lost 0 bases, V lost 10 bases, and 9 bases had no gene match. CDR3 DNA: TGTGCCATAGCACTGGGAGGGCTCTCCTACGAGCAGTACTTC. Translated, it gives CAIALGGLSYEQYF.

V usage is TRBV7-7 and J usage is TRBJ2-7; D is perhaps TRBD2 (5 bases). The CDR3 sequence is 15 residues long. Trimming pared 6 bases from V and 5 bases from J, leaving 20 bases between. Per germline, CDR1 SSHAT and CDR2 FNYEAQ (reference sequence). The CDR3 region is CASSPGPTGGNEQYF. The CDR3 coding sequence is TGTGCCAGCAGTCCCGGCCCAACCGGAGGTAACGAGCAGTACTTC.

This chain uses TRBV7-9 with TRBJ1-5; TRBD1 agrees at 7 bases. The CDR3 is made up of 15 amino acids. Unmatched junction bases numbered 1, after V lost 1 base and J lost 1 base. In germline, CDR1 is SEHNR, CDR2 FQNEAQ (reference sequence). CDR3 coding DNA: TGTGCCAGCAGCTTAGGACAGGGAAGCAATCAGCCCCAGCATTTT. Its protein product is CASSLGQGSNQPQHF.

The V and J genes are TRBV6-5 and TRBJ2-3, with D possibly matching TRBD2 (5 bases). Trimming took 8 bases from V and 6 from J, leaving 18 bases between them. This CDR3 has 14 amino acids. Per germline, CDR1 MNHEY and CDR2 SVGAGI. In DNA form, the CDR3 reads TGTGCCAGCGGGGAACTAGGAATGGGGGATACGCAGTATTTT. This sequence encodes CASGELGMGDTQYF.

The count of this clone is one. This sequence joins TRBV5-1 and TRBJ2-1, with a weak D call TRBD1 (6 bases). This CDR3 comprises 21 residues. Trimming stripped 2 bases from V and 0 bases from J, with 27 bases between. Germline V gene data show CDR1 as SGHRS and CDR2 as YFSETQ. As DNA, the CDR3 is TGCGCCAGCAGCTTCAGATCTGTTCCGTGGGGGCCAAGTTTCTCCTACAATGAGCAGTTCTTC. This sequence encodes CASSFRSVPWGPSFSYNEQFF.

Comments on this clone: Its ends do not fully match the called genes, so a read error is possible. The chain has TRBV7-7 and TRBJ2-3; D remains unclear. The CDR3 runs to 14 residues. Germline CDR1 SSHAT, CDR2 FNYEAQ (reference sequence). DNA of the CDR3: TGTGCTAGCAGCTCCCAGAAAGACACAGATACGCAGTATTTT. Its translation: CASSSQKDTDTQYF.

The CDR3 region has the DNA TGTGCCAGCAGTGACTTAGGACAGGGGGTCATGCAGTACTTC. Translation: CASSDLGQGVMQYF. The chain uses TRBV6-1 and TRBJ2-7; 10 bases are a match to TRBD1. The CDR3 spans 14 residues. CDR1 MNHNS and CDR2 SASEGT come from the germline V gene. V lost 3 bases to trimming and J lost 9 bases; unmatched junction nucleotides: 8.

The chain is built from TRBV6-1 and TRBJ2-5, with 8 bases lining up with TRBD2. V dropped 7 bases and J dropped 10; count of bases not matched to a gene: 11. There are 13 residues in the CDR3. Germline V lookup: CDR1 MNHNS, CDR2 SASEGT. The CDR3 loop is CASTLEAGGNQYF. DNA for the CDR3: TGTGCCAGCACCTTGGAGGCGGGGGGCAACCAGTACTTC.

The gene calls are TRBV19 and TRBJ2-3, with 10 bases lining up with TRBD2. After removal of 11 bases from V and 8 bases from J, the junction contained 10 bases not matched to a gene. The CDR3 covers 13 residues. In germline, CDR1 is LNHDA, CDR2 SQIVND (reference sequence). Here the CDR3 reads CAASGGVVGTQYF. The DNA of the CDR3 is TGTGCCGCAAGCGGGGGGGTCGTCGGTACGCAGTATTTT. The entire variable domain, with the rest obtained from reference TRBV19 and TRBJ2-3, is as follows: DGGITQSPKYLFRKEGQNVTLSCEQNLNHDAMYWYRQDPGQGLRLIYYSQIVNDFQKGDIAEGYSVSREKKESFPLTVTSAQKNPTAFYLCAASGGVVGTQYFGPGTRLTVL.

The chain has TRBV7-9 and TRBJ2-4; possibly TRBD1 for D (6 bases). CDR1 is SEHNR and CDR2 is FQNEAQ in the germline V gene (reference sequence). The CDR3 has 15 amino acids. Trimming took 1 base from V and 9 from J, leaving 16 bases between them. CDR3 sequence reads: CASSLVRDKWGIQYF. The CDR3 nucleotides are TGTGCCAGCAGCTTAGTCCGGGACAAATGGGGCATTCAGTACTTC.

The rearrangement links TRBV19 to TRBJ1-5, with a possible D match to TRBD1 (6 bases). Trimming cost V 3 bases and J 0 bases, with 18 bases left between them. The CDR3 is 18 amino acids. Germline V gene data show CDR1 as LNHDA and CDR2 as SQIVND (reference sequence). DNA of the CDR3: TGTGCCAGTAGTATGGCCAAGGCAGGGGAGTATAGCAATCAGCCCCAGCATTTT. Encoded protein: CASSMAKAGEYSNQPQHF.

The gene calls are TRBV19 and TRBJ1-5, with 9 positions matching TRBD1. Trimming removed 5 bases from V and 4 bases from J; junction bases left unmatched: 12. CDR1 is LNHDA and CDR2 is SQIVND in the germline V gene (reference sequence). CDR3 size: 17 residues. The DNA for the CDR3 is TGTGCCAGTAGTTCGCCTCCGGGACAGGGATGGAATCAGCCCCAGCATTTT. This translates into CASSSPPGQGWNQPQHF.

V gene TRBV5-4 combines with J gene TRBJ2-3; maybe TRBD2 (5 bases). CDR1 and CDR2 from the germline V gene are SGHNT and YYREEE (reference sequence). CDR3 length: 12 residues. Deletions cut 4 bases from V and 8 bases from J, with 11 bases between. The chain's CDR3 is CASSPGDFTQYF. Here the CDR3 DNA reads TGTGCCAGCAGCCCCGGGGATTTTACGCAGTATTTT.

The CDR3: CASSFYDTNEKLFF. Written as DNA, the CDR3 is TGTGCCAGCAGCTTCTATGATACGAATGAAAAACTGTTTTTT. The gene calls are TRBV7-2 and TRBJ1-4; D unclear. This CDR3 is 14 amino acids long. V was clipped by 3 bases and J by 5 bases, with 10 bases between them. CDR1 and CDR2 (germline): SGHTA, FQGNSA.

The chain links TRBV9 to TRBJ1-5; D might be TRBD1 (5 bases). Germline CDR1 reads SGDLS; CDR2 reads YYNGEE. V was clipped by 1 base and J by 3 bases, with 23 bases between them. This CDR3 is 19 amino acids long. The chain's CDR3 is CASSVTRLGLDRPNQPQHF. For the CDR3, the DNA is TGTGCCAGCAGCGTAACCCGGTTAGGGTTAGACAGACCCAATCAGCCCCAGCATTTT.